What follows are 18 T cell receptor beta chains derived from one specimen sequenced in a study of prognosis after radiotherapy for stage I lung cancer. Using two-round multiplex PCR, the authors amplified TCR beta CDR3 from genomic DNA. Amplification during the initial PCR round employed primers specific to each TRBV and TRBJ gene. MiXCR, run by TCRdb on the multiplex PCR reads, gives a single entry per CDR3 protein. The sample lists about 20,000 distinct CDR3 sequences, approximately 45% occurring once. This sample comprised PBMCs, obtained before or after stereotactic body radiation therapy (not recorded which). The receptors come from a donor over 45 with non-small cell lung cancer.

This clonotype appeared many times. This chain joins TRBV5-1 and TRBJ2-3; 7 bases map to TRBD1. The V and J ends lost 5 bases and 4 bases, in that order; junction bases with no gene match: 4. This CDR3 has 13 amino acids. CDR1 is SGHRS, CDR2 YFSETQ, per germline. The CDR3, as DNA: TGCGCCAGCAGGACAGGGTGGGCAGATACGCAGTATTTT. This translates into CASRTGWADTQYF.

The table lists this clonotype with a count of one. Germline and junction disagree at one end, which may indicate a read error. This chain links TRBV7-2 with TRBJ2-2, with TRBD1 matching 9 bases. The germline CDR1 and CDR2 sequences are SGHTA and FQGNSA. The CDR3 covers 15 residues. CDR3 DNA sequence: TGTGCCAGCAGCCGGACAGGGGCCAACAACGGGGAGCTGTTTTTT. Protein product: CASSRTGANNGELFF. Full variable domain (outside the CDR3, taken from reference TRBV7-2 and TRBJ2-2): GAGVSQSPSNKVTEKGKDVELRCDPISGHTALYWYRQSLGQGLEFLIYFQGNSAPDKSGLPSDRFSAERTGGSVSTLTIQRTQQEDSAVYLCASSRTGANNGELFFGEGSRLTVL.

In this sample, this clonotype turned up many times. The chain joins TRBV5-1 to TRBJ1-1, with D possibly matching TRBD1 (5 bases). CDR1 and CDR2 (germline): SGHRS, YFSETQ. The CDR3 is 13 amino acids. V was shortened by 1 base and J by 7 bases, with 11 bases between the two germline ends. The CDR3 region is CASSLNTGLEAFF. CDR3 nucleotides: TGCGCCAGCAGCTTGAATACGGGGCTTGAAGCTTTCTTT.

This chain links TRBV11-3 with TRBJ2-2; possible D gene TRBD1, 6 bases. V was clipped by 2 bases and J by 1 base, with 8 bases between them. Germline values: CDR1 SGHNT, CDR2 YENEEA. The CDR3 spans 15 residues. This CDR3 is CASSLLTGNTGELFF. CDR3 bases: TGTGCCAGCAGCTTACTGACAGGGAACACCGGGGAGCTGTTTTTT.

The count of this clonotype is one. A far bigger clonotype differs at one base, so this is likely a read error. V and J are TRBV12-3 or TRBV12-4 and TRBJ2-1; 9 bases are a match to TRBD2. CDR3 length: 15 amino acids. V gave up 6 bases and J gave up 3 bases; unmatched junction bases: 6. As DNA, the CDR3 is TGTGCCAGCAGCTCTCAAGCGGGGGGCTACAATGAGCAGTTCTTC. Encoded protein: CASSSQAGGYNEQFF.

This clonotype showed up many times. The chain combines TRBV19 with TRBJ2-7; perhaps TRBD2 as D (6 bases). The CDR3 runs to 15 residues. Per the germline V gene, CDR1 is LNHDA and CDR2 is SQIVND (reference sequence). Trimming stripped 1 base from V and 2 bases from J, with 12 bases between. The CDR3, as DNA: TGTGCCAGTAGTATAGTGGCTAGCGAGACCTACGAGCAGTACTTC. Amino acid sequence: CASSIVASETYEQYF.

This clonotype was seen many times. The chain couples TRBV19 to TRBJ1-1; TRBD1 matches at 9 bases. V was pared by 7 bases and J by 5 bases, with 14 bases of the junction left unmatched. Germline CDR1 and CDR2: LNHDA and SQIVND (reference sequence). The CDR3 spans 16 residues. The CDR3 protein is CASTTGGQGLVTEAFF. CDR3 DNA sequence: TGTGCCAGTACCACAGGGGGCCAGGGGTTGGTTACTGAAGCTTTCTTT.

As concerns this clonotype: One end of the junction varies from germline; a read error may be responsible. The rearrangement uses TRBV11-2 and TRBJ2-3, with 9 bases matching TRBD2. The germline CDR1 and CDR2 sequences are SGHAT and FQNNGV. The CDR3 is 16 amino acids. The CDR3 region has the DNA TGTTCCAGCAGCTTAGAGCGCGGGGGGGCGACAGATACGCAGTATTTT. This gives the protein CSSSLERGGATDTQYF.

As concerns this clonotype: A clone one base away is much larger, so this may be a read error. The CDR3 loop is CASSILDRTDTQYF. DNA for the CDR3: TGTGCCAGCAGCATCTTGGATAGGACAGATACGCAGTATTTT. The chain links TRBV5-4 to TRBJ2-3; D uncertain. The length of the CDR3 is 14 residues. Trimming took off 4 bases at V and 3 bases at J, with 12 bases between the two ends. Looked up from germline, CDR1 is SGHNT and CDR2 is YYREEE (reference sequence).

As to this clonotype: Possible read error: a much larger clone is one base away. CDR3 protein: CASSWGRGTDTQYF. CDR3 nucleotides: TGTGCCAGCAGCTGGGGGCGGGGGACAGATACGCAGTATTTT. This sequence joins TRBV5-4 and TRBJ2-3; perhaps TRBD2 as D (7 bases). This CDR3 has 14 amino acids. CDR1 and CDR2 (germline): SGHNT, YYREEE (reference sequence). Trimming took off 3 bases at V and 3 bases at J, with 11 bases between the two ends.

The CDR3 DNA is TGTGCCAGCGGCCAAGAGACGGGAGCTACAGATACGCAGTATTTT. It yields the protein CASGQETGATDTQYF. The chain has TRBV11-2 and TRBJ2-3; possibly TRBD2 for D (6 bases). Trimming shortened V by 8 bases and J by 3 bases, and 18 bases separated the two germline ends. The germline gives CDR1 SGHAT, CDR2 FQNNGV. The CDR3 has 15 residues. Drawing the rest from reference TRBV11-2 and TRBJ2-3, the complete variable domain is EAGVAQSPRYKIIEKRQSVAFWCNPISGHATLYWYQQILGQGPKLLIQFQNNGVVDDSQLPKDRFSAERLKGVDSTLKIQPAKLEDSAVYLCASGQETGATDTQYFGPGTRLTVL.

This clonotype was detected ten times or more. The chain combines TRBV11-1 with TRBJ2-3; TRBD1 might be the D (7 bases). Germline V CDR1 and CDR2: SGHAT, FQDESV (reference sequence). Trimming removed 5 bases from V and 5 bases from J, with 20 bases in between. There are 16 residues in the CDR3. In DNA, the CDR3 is TGTGCCAGCAGCCTTCTCAGGGGGGAGGAGGGAGATACGCAGTATTTT. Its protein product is CASSLLRGEEGDTQYF.

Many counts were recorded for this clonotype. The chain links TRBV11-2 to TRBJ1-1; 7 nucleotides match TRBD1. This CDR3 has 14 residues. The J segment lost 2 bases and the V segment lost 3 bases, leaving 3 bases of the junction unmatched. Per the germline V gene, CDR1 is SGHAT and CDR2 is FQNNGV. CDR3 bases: TGTGCCAGCAGCTTCGGGACAGCCAACACTGAAGCTTTCTTT. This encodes CASSFGTANTEAFF.

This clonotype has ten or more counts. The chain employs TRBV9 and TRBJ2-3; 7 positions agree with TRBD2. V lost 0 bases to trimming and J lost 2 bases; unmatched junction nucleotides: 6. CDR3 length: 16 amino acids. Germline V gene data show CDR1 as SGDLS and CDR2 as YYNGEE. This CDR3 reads CASSVGAAGYTDTQYF. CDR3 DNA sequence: TGTGCCAGCAGCGTAGGAGCAGCGGGGTACACAGATACGCAGTATTTT.

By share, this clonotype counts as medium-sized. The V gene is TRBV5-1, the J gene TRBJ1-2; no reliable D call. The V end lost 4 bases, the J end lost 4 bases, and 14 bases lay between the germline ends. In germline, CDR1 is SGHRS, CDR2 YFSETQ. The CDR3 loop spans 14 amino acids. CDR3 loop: CASSPPLGGYGYTF. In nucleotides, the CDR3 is TGCGCCAGCAGCCCACCCTTGGGCGGCTATGGCTACACCTTC. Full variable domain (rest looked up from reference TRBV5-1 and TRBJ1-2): KAGVTQTPRYLIKTRGQQVTLSCSPISGHRSVSWYQQTPGQGLQFLFEYFSETQRNKGNFPGRFSGRQFSNSRSEMNVSTLELGDSALYLCASSPPLGGYGYTFGSGTRLTVV.

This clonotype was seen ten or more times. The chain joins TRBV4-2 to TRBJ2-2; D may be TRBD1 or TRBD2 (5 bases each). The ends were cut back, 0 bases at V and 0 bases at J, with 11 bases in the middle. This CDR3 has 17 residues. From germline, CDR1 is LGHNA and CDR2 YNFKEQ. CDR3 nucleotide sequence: TGTGCCAGCAGCCAAGATGCCGGGACCACGAACACCGGGGAGCTGTTTTTT. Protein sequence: CASSQDAGTTNTGELFF.

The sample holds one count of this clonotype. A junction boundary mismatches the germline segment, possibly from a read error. The CDR3 here is CASSLSGVTYNERLF. CDR3 in DNA: TGTGCCAGCAGTCTATCGGGAGTTACCTACAATGAGCGGCTCTTC. The V gene is TRBV12-3 or TRBV12-4, the J gene TRBJ2-1; D perhaps matches TRBD2 (6 bases). The CDR3 is 15 amino acids.

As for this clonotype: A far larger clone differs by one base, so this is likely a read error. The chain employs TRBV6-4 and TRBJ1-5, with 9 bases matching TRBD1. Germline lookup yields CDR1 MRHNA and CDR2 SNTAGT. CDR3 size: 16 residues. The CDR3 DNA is TGTGCCAGCAGAAAAATCGGACAGGGGCGTAATCACCCCCAGCATTTT. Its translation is CASRKIGQGRNHPQHF.